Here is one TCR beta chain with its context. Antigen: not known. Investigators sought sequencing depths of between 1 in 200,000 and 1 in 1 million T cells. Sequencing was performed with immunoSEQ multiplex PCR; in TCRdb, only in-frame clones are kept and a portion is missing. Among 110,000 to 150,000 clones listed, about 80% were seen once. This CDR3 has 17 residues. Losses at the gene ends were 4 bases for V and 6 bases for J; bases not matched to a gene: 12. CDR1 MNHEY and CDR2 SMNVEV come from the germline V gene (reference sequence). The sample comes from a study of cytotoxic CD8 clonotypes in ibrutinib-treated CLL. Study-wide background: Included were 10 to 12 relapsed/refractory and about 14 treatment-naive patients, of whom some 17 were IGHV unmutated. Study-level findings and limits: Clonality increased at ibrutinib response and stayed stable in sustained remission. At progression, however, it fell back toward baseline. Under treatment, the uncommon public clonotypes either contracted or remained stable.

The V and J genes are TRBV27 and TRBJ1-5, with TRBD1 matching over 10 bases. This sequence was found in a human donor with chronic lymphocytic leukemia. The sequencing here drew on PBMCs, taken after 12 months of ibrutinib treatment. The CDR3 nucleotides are TGTGCCAGCAGTTCTGGACCCGGGACAGGGGTTCCTCAGCCCCAGCATTTT. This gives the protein CASSSGPGTGVPQPQHF.